What follows are 16 T cell receptor beta chains derived from one specimen sequenced in a study of shared clonotypes between healthy human individuals. Produced via immunoSEQ multiplex PCR; TCRdb's table is partial and in-frame only. This sample has roughly 2.5 million clones, with around nine tenths found just once. Material: naive CD4+ T cells sorted from blood. Subset: CD45RA+ positively selected. The receptors were gathered from a man between 18 and 29 years old in good health.

For the CDR3, the DNA is TGTGCCAGTAGTATACGCCCTCCTGACGAGCAGTACTTC. Its protein product is CASSIRPPDEQYF. This rearrangement joins TRBV19 to TRBJ2-7, with unresolved D. The CDR3 length is 13 residues. The germline CDR1 and CDR2 sequences are LNHDA and SQIVND (reference sequence). Deletions cut 2 bases from V and 5 bases from J, with 10 bases between.

As to this clone: Other DNA sequences within the sample encode an identical CDR3. The chain links TRBV14 to TRBJ1-1, with D unclear. This CDR3 is built from 13 residues. Germline CDR1 SGHDN, CDR2 FVKESK. The V gene lost 4 bases and the J gene lost 0 bases, with 6 bases spanning the gap. The CDR3: CASSPSMNTEAFF. In DNA form, the CDR3 reads TGTGCCAGCAGCCCGTCCATGAACACTGAAGCTTTCTTT.

Comment on this clone: The same CDR3 can be traced to other DNA sequences in this sample. The V gene is TRBV6-5, the J gene TRBJ1-6; no definite D call. This CDR3 region has 15 residues. The V and J ends lost 0 bases and 7 bases respectively, with 10 bases between them. Germline V gives CDR1 MNHEY, CDR2 SVGAGI. CDR3 nucleotide sequence: TGTGCCAGCAGTTACTCGACCACGGGGAATTCACCCCTCCACTTT. It encodes CASSYSTTGNSPLHF.

This clone was counted only a few times. The sample has other DNA sequences that encode this CDR3 too. V and J are TRBV2 and TRBJ1-6; unclear D gene. V shed 1 base and J shed 6 bases, with 7 bases lying between them. Germline V lookup: CDR1 SNHLY, CDR2 FYNNEI. The CDR3 has 14 residues. The DNA for the CDR3 is TGTGCCAGCAGTGAAGGGAGGGCTAATTCACCCCTCCACTTT. Its protein is CASSEGRANSPLHF.

CDR3 DNA sequence: TGTGCCAGCAGCGCGGGAGGTAGCGGGGACACCTACGAGCAGTACTTC. Its translation: CASSAGGSGDTYEQYF. The V gene is TRBV9, the J gene TRBJ2-7, with 8 bases lining up with TRBD2. The CDR3 is made up of 16 amino acids. In germline, CDR1 is SGDLS, CDR2 YYNGEE. V lost 3 bases, J lost 2 bases, and 10 bases stayed unmatched.

The chain combines TRBV11-2 with TRBJ1-4; no clear D. Germline V CDR1 and CDR2: SGHAT, FQNNGV. The ends were cut back, 0 bases at V and 7 bases at J, with 12 bases in the middle. There are 15 residues in the CDR3. CDR3: CASSLDSGKGEKLFF. The CDR3 bases are TGTGCCAGCAGCTTAGATTCCGGGAAGGGTGAAAAACTGTTTTTT.

The chain carries TRBV4-3 and TRBJ1-4; D unresolved. This CDR3 contains 15 residues. The V gene lost 0 bases and the J gene lost 4 bases, with 9 bases spanning the gap. Germline loops: CDR1 LGHNA, CDR2 YSLEER. The chain's CDR3 is CASSQEAGFNEKLFF. The CDR3 DNA sequence: TGCGCCAGCAGCCAAGAAGCCGGCTTTAATGAAAAACTGTTTTTT.

The gene calls are TRBV10-3 and TRBJ1-4, with D possibly being TRBD1 (5 bases). The V gene's germline CDR1 is ENHRY and CDR2 SYGVKD. CDR3 size: 13 residues. V lost 10 bases to trimming and J lost 0 bases, with 9 bases between them. CDR3 bases: TGTGCCACCGGGACCACAACTAATGAAAAACTGTTTTTT. Its protein is CATGTTTNEKLFF.

As regards this clone: The same CDR3 is also encoded by other DNA sequences in this sample. The chain couples TRBV20-1 to TRBJ2-1; no clear D. Deletions cut 3 bases from V and 10 bases from J, with 10 bases between. The CDR3 totals 11 residues. Germline loops: CDR1 DFQATT, CDR2 SNEGSKA (reference sequence). The CDR3 DNA sequence: TGCAGTGCTAGTCCTTTGGACGAGCAGTTCTTC. This translates into CSASPLDEQFF.

The chain combines TRBV11-2 with TRBJ2-1; 10 nucleotides match TRBD2. The CDR3 covers 17 residues. Germline V CDR1 and CDR2: SGHAT, FQNNGV. The V gene end was trimmed by 5 bases and the J gene end by 5 bases; junction bases not matched to a gene: 12. The CDR3 here is CASSRQRLAGVDNEQFF. CDR3 sequence (DNA): TGTGCCAGCAGCCGCCAACGTCTAGCGGGAGTAGACAATGAGCAGTTCTTC.

The chain combines TRBV9 with TRBJ1-2; D is uncertain. CDR3 length: 13 residues. Germline V gives CDR1 SGDLS, CDR2 YYNGEE. V was clipped by 0 bases and J by 4 bases, with 7 bases between them. The CDR3 bases are TGTGCCAGCAGCGTAGACCCCAGCTATGGCTACACCTTC. This gives the protein CASSVDPSYGYTF.

The chain uses TRBV29-1 and TRBJ2-1; 8 bases match TRBD2. Germline V gene data show CDR1 as SQVTM and CDR2 as ANQGSEA. V was pared by 6 bases and J by 3 bases, with 7 bases of the junction left unmatched. The CDR3 spans 14 residues. The CDR3 here is CSVLSGSIYNEQFF. The CDR3 DNA sequence: TGCAGCGTCCTCAGCGGGAGCATCTACAATGAGCAGTTCTTC.

V is TRBV21-1 and J is TRBJ2-4. TRBV21-1 is classified as a pseudogene. The CDR3 is 17 amino acids. DNA of the CDR3: TGTGCCAGCAGCAATAATCGGGGCTACCTAGCCAAAAACATTCAGTACTTC. Amino acids: CASSNNRGYLAKNIQYF.

This rearrangement joins TRBV15 to TRBJ1-1, with D perhaps TRBD1 (6 bases). CDR1 and CDR2 (germline): LNHNV, YYDKDF (reference sequence). This CDR3 has 15 amino acids. V lost 4 bases to trimming and J lost 2 bases, with 14 bases between them. The CDR3 sequence is CATSIGGGTNTEAFF. CDR3 bases: TGTGCCACCAGCATAGGGGGTGGGACAAACACTGAAGCTTTCTTT. The full variable domain, in which reference TRBV15 and TRBJ1-1 provide the parts outside the CDR3, is DAMVIQNPRYQVTQFGKPVTLSCSQTLNHNVMYWYQQKSSQAPKLLFHYYDKDFNNEADTPDNFQSRRPNTSFCFLDIRSPGLGDTAMYLCATSIGGGTNTEAFFGQGTRLTVV.

The chain combines TRBV2 with TRBJ2-1; a possible D gene is TRBD2 (5 bases). The V gene lost 7 bases and the J gene lost 5 bases, with 15 bases spanning the gap. CDR1 SNHLY and CDR2 FYNNEI come from the germline V gene. The CDR3 covers 14 residues. The CDR3 DNA sequence: TGTGCCAGCAATGGACTGGGCTCAAACAATGAGCAGTTCTTC. It specifies CASNGLGSNNEQFF.

This clone appeared a single time. The chain carries TRBV10-3 and TRBJ2-2; D is possibly TRBD1 (6 bases). V lost 11 bases and J 3 bases, leaving 13 bases between the germline ends. The CDR3 is 13 amino acids. CDR1 and CDR2 from the germline V gene are ENHRY and SYGVKD. The CDR3 DNA follows: TGTGCCTCAACGTGGACAGACACCGGGGAGCTGTTTTTT. It translates to CASTWTDTGELFF.